The 22 T cell receptor beta chains listed next were all sequenced from one sample in a study of blood T cells in healthy people across ages. A second about 7 to 11 cycle PCR used barcoded and J-beta primers. Using its own MiXCR run on the 5' RACE reads, TCRdb lists one record per CDR3 protein. The top ten hold roughly 20% of the sample, which has approximately 850,000 distinct CDR3 sequences, more than 45% seen once. The sample was blood. The source of these receptors is a man aged 25 to 45 in good health.

V gene TRBV2 combines with J gene TRBJ2-3; D is possibly TRBD2 (5 bases). The CDR3 runs to 14 residues. Trimming removed 8 bases from V and 1 base from J, with 13 bases in between. Germline CDR1 reads SNHLY; CDR2 reads FYNNEI. In nucleotides, the CDR3 is TGTGCCAGCCAGGACTCTCGCGGCACAGATACGCAGTATTTT. The encoded protein is CASQDSRGTDTQYF. Looking up the rest from reference TRBV2 and TRBJ2-3 gives the full variable domain: EPEVTQTPSHQVTQMGQEVILRCVPISNHLYFYWYRQILGQKVEFLVSFYNNEISEKSEIFDDQFSVERPDGSNFTLKIRSTKLEDSAMYFCASQDSRGTDTQYFGPGTRLTVL.

This clonotype came up a few times. The rearrangement links TRBV6-5 to TRBJ2-7, with D uncertain. The ends were cut back, 5 bases at V and 3 bases at J, with 11 bases in the middle. Germline V lookup: CDR1 MNHEY, CDR2 SVGAGI. CDR3 length: 13 amino acids. For the CDR3, the DNA is TGTGCCAGCAGTCCCCGGACCCTCTACGAGCAGTACTTC. Protein sequence: CASSPRTLYEQYF.

The J gene is TRBJ2-7, the V gene TRBV28, with D perhaps TRBD1 (5 bases). Looked up from germline, CDR1 is MDHEN and CDR2 is SYDVKM. V lost 5 bases, J lost 2 bases, and 19 bases lay in between. The CDR3 runs 16 residues. This chain's CDR3 is CASSLPRGFRAYEQYF. DNA for the CDR3: TGTGCCAGCAGTCTTCCTAGGGGTTTTAGGGCCTACGAGCAGTACTTC. Drawing the rest from reference TRBV28 and TRBJ2-7, the complete variable domain is DVKVTQSSRYLVKRTGEKVFLECVQDMDHENMFWYRQDPGLGLRLIYFSYDVKMKEKGDIPEGYSVSREKKERFSLILESASTNQTSMYLCASSLPRGFRAYEQYFGPGTRLTVT.

The V gene is TRBV29-1, the J gene TRBJ2-7, with 8 bases aligning to TRBD1. Per germline, CDR1 SQVTM and CDR2 ANQGSEA. CDR3 length: 14 residues. V shed 2 bases, J shed 3 bases, and the junction held 6 bases outside the gene matches. The CDR3 DNA is TGCAGCGTTGAACCATGGACAGGGAGCTACGAGCAGTACTTC. It is translated as CSVEPWTGSYEQYF.

This clonotype appeared a few times. The V gene is TRBV6-5, the J gene TRBJ1-5, with D possibly matching TRBD1 (6 bases). Germline CDR1 is MNHEY and CDR2 is SVGAGI. The CDR3 length is 12 residues. Trimming pared 6 bases from V and 6 bases from J, leaving 9 bases between. CDR3 region: CASRQGSQPQHF. In nucleotides, the CDR3 is TGTGCCAGCAGACAGGGTTCTCAGCCCCAGCATTTT.

The chain joins TRBV7-6 to TRBJ2-3, with a weak D call TRBD2 (6 bases). The V gene lost 1 base and the J gene lost 4 bases, with 15 bases spanning the gap. CDR1 is SGHVS and CDR2 is FNYEAQ in the germline V gene. This CDR3 region has 16 residues. The CDR3 DNA follows: TGTGCCAGCAGCTTAGGCGGCGGGGCTACGTCAGATACGCAGTATTTT. This translates into CASSLGGGATSDTQYF.

The CDR3 reads CAIRDSSNQPQHF. The CDR3 DNA follows: TGTGCCATCAGAGACAGCTCCAATCAGCCCCAGCATTTT. V usage is TRBV10-3 and J usage is TRBJ1-5, with D tentatively TRBD1 (5 bases). Germline-derived CDR1 and CDR2 are ENHRY and SYGVKD. The germline V and J ends were trimmed by 6 bases and 3 bases, with 9 bases remaining between them. The CDR3 is 13 amino acids.

Here the CDR3 DNA reads TGTGCCAGCAGTTTACAGGGGGCGCACACAGATACGCAGTATTTT. Translating it yields CASSLQGAHTDTQYF. This chain joins TRBV2 and TRBJ2-3; TRBD1 aligns across 9 bases. The trim removed 5 bases at V and 2 bases at J, leaving 5 bases unmatched. CDR1 and CDR2 (germline): SNHLY, FYNNEI. This CDR3 is 15 amino acids long.

This chain uses TRBV18 with TRBJ2-7, with 7 bases identical to TRBD1. The V segment lost 7 bases and the J segment 2 bases; nucleotides outside the gene matches: 8. The germline CDR1 and CDR2 sequences are KGHSH and LQKENI. The CDR3 extends over 14 amino acids. CDR3 sequence (DNA): TGTGCCAGCTTCTACGGACAGGCCACCTACGAGCAGTACTTC. It translates to CASFYGQATYEQYF.

The V and J genes are TRBV4-2 and TRBJ2-3, with 11 bases lining up with TRBD2. Germline CDR1 reads LGHNA; CDR2 reads YNFKEQ. This CDR3 has 16 residues. The junction had 6 bases not matched to a gene; V was cut back by 3 bases and J by 4 bases. CDR3 in amino acids: CASSHRLAGLSDTQYF. The CDR3 bases are TGTGCCAGCAGCCACCGACTAGCGGGATTATCAGATACGCAGTATTTT.

The gene calls are TRBV2 and TRBJ2-7; D not resolved. This CDR3 spans 13 amino acids. Germline V gene data show CDR1 as SNHLY and CDR2 as FYNNEI. The V gene lost 6 bases and the J gene lost 3 bases, with 12 bases spanning the gap. Written as DNA, the CDR3 is TGTGCCAGCAGACAGAGTTCAGGCTACGAGCAGTACTTC. This codes for CASRQSSGYEQYF.

With regard to this clonotype: The final CDR3 position lacks the conserved phenylalanine or tryptophan, pointing to a likely read error. The CDR3 reads CSASDRDNYGYTL. The CDR3 DNA reads TGCAGTGCTAGTGACAGGGACAACTATGGCTACACCTTA. The rearrangement uses TRBV20-1 and TRBJ1-2, with 7 positions matching TRBD1. Germline loops: CDR1 DFQATT, CDR2 SNEGSKA (reference sequence). CDR3 length: 13 amino acids. V was pared by 3 bases and J by 2 bases, with 3 bases of the junction left unmatched.

This clonotype has more than one count but fewer than ten. The CDR3 is CASRFNMAGGQETQYF. CDR3 nucleotide sequence: TGTGCCAGCAGATTTAATATGGCAGGGGGCCAAGAGACCCAGTACTTC. The gene calls are TRBV7-2 and TRBJ2-5; 7 bases agree with TRBD1. This CDR3 contains 16 residues. V gave up 6 bases and J gave up 1 base; unmatched junction bases: 11. Germline assignment: CDR1 SGHTA and CDR2 FQGNSA.

The chain combines TRBV20-1 with TRBJ2-1; 11 bases are a match to TRBD1. The CDR3 is made up of 15 amino acids. Trimming at V came to 3 bases and at J to 9 bases, leaving 10 bases not matched to a gene. Germline V lookup: CDR1 DFQATT, CDR2 SNEGSKA (reference sequence). DNA of the CDR3: TGCAGTGCTAGGTCCGGGACAGGGGGTTTGGGTGAGCAGTTCTTC. Its translation: CSARSGTGGLGEQFF.

The chain employs TRBV7-2 and TRBJ2-5, with a possible D match to TRBD2 (6 bases). The CDR3 spans 14 residues. V was trimmed by 5 bases and J by 4 bases, leaving 14 bases between them. From germline, CDR1 is SGHTA and CDR2 FQGNSA. CDR3 region: CASSINSGVETQYF. The CDR3 region has the DNA TGTGCCAGCAGCATAAACTCGGGGGTAGAGACCCAGTACTTC.

With respect to this clonotype: This may be a read error, as it is one base from a much larger clone. The chain joins TRBV20-1 to TRBJ2-5; D may be TRBD2 (5 bases). CDR3 length: 10 residues. Germline CDR1 DFQATT, CDR2 SNEGSKA (reference sequence). CDR3 sequence reads: CSAEGKTEYF. CDR3 coding DNA: TGCAGTGCAGAGGGAAAGACCGAGTACTTC.

This rearrangement joins TRBV6-6 to TRBJ2-7; D perhaps matches TRBD2 (6 bases). Germline V gene sequence: CDR1 MNHNY, CDR2 SVGAGI (reference sequence). Trimming took 2 bases from V and 6 from J, leaving 14 bases between them. The CDR3 is 14 amino acids. CDR3 sequence (DNA): TGTGCCAGCAGTTACACCCTGGGAGCGGGCGAGCAGTACTTC. Translated, it gives CASSYTLGAGEQYF.

The CDR3 loop reads CASSFRGQGSGGETQYF. The CDR3 nucleotides read TGTGCCAGCAGCTTTCGCGGGCAGGGGAGTGGAGGAGAGACCCAGTACTTC. The chain is built from TRBV7-8 and TRBJ2-5, with D tentatively TRBD1 (6 bases). The CDR3 length is 17 residues. Per germline, CDR1 SGHVS and CDR2 FQNEAQ. V was clipped by 3 bases and J by 4 bases, with 21 bases between them.

This sequence joins TRBV4-2 and TRBJ2-7, with D possibly TRBD2 on 7 matching bases. Germline CDR1 and CDR2: LGHNA and YNFKEQ. The V and J ends lost 1 base and 4 bases respectively, with 14 bases between them. CDR3 length: 15 residues. DNA for the CDR3: TGTGCCAGCAGCCAAGGCGGCGGGGGCCATTACGAGCAGTACTTC. This sequence encodes CASSQGGGGHYEQYF.

Written as DNA, the CDR3 is TGCAGTGCCCTAGAGGTGGGATACGCTAGCACAGATACGCAGTATTTT. Protein sequence: CSALEVGYASTDTQYF. This chain uses TRBV20-1 with TRBJ2-3; no firm D call. This CDR3 has 16 amino acids. Trimming cost V 6 bases and J 0 bases, with 19 bases left between them. Germline V CDR1 and CDR2: DFQATT, SNEGSKA (reference sequence).

The chain recombines TRBV12-3 or TRBV12-4 with TRBJ2-1; TRBD1 agrees at 8 bases. Germline trimming cut 6 bases from V and 3 bases from J; bases unmatched to any gene: 4. This CDR3 is 14 amino acids long. CDR3 in amino acids: CASSPTGGYNEQFF. The CDR3 DNA sequence: TGTGCCAGCAGCCCTACAGGGGGCTACAATGAGCAGTTCTTC.

The table lists this clonotype with a count of one. The chain joins TRBV4-3 to TRBJ2-5; D is perhaps TRBD2 (7 bases). V was pared by 3 bases and J by 4 bases, with 15 bases between. Germline CDR1 and CDR2: LGHNA and YSLEER. The CDR3 extends over 15 amino acids. The CDR3, as DNA: TGCGCCAGCAGCCAGGCTCGGGGGGCAGGAGAGACCCAGTACTTC. Translation gives CASSQARGAGETQYF.